This paragraph reports one T cell receptor beta chain. Its target is unknown. This entry is derived from a study of cytomegalovirus exposure and HLA in healthy donors. Study-wide findings and caveats: Using the classifier, cytomegalovirus status was reportedly diagnosed with high specificity and sensitivity.

Both 60 Vbeta primers and 13 Jbeta primers went into the PCR. Assay used: immunoSEQ multiplex PCR; TCRdb lists only in-frame clones, some missing. The data contain around 220,000 clones, more than 65% of them singletons. At the time of sampling, donors were nominally healthy, though unrecorded immune exposures were likely. What was sequenced was PBMCs. This TCR derives from a woman in her twenties or thirties in good health and CMV-seronegative.

As DNA, the CDR3 is TGTGCCAGCAGCGCGACAGGGGGCAGGAACACTGAAGCTTTCTTT. Its protein product is CASSATGGRNTEAFF. The chain has TRBV6-6 and TRBJ1-1, with TRBD1 matching over 10 bases. Germline V gives CDR1 MNHNY, CDR2 SVGAGI (reference sequence). V lost 6 bases, J lost 1 base, and 5 bases stayed unmatched. The CDR3 is made up of 15 amino acids.